Listed here is a single T cell receptor beta chain. The V gene's germline CDR1 is LGHNA and CDR2 YNFKEQ. This CDR3 spans 13 amino acids. V gave up 0 bases and J gave up 3 bases, with 6 bases separating them. The sample is drawn from a study of blood T cell repertoires in COVID-19. The wider study: Both acute and convalescent COVID-19 samples were obtained from the United States, Italy and Spain. T cells, B-cell-depleted T cells, or PBMCs provided the cDNA or gDNA that served as material.

Seattle enrolled patients during active infection and tracked them longitudinally. In the authors' workflow: Reference gene primer amplification gave estimated nucleated cell counts. Assay: immunoSEQ multiplex PCR; the TCRdb copy retains only in-frame clones and omits some. D and trimming come from the DNA, and the V and J calls and clone size come from that table. The sample lists roughly 300,000 clones, around 85% occurring once. The clonotype comes from a human donor with COVID-19, enrolled during active disease. The donor label of this sample is uncertain. V is TRBV4-2 and J is TRBJ2-7; unclear D gene. Sequencing input: peripheral blood. The CDR3 bases are TGTGCCAGCAGCCAAGATAACAGCTACGAGCAGTACTTC. Encoded protein: CASSQDNSYEQYF.